This T cell receptor beta chain was identified in a study of blood T cell repertoires in COVID-19. Study details: Sites across the United States, Italy and Spain contributed samples from acute and convalescent COVID-19. Nucleic acid was either cDNA or gDNA, and it came from T cells, B-cell-depleted T cells, or PBMCs.

The data were produced by immunoSEQ multiplex PCR, yet TCRdb's version contains in-frame clones alone and is incomplete. Counted here are 200,000 to 300,000 clones, 65% to 90% occurring once; the ten biggest clones make up roughly 1.9%. This CDR3 is 17 amino acids long. The germline V and J ends were trimmed by 3 bases and 4 bases, with 22 bases remaining between them. The germline V gene encodes CDR1 SGDLS and CDR2 YYNGEE. The chain employs TRBV9 and TRBJ1-1; tentatively, D is TRBD1 (5 bases). Source material: peripheral blood. The sequence derives from a young man with active or convalescent COVID-19. CDR3 amino acids: CASSAPAEGARSTEAFF. The DNA of the CDR3 is TGTGCCAGCAGCGCCCCGGCAGAAGGGGCGCGTTCCACTGAAGCTTTCTTT.